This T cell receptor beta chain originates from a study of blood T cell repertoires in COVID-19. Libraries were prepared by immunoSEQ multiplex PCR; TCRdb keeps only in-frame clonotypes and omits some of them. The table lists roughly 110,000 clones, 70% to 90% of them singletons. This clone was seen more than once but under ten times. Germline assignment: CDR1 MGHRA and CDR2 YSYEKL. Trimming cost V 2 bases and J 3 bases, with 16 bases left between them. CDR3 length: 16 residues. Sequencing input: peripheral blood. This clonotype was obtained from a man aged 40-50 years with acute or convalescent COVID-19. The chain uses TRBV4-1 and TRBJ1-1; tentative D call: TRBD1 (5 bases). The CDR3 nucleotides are TGCGCCAGCAGCCAATCGCAACGGGGGGAACACACTGAAGCTTTCTTT. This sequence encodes CASSQSQRGEHTEAFF.